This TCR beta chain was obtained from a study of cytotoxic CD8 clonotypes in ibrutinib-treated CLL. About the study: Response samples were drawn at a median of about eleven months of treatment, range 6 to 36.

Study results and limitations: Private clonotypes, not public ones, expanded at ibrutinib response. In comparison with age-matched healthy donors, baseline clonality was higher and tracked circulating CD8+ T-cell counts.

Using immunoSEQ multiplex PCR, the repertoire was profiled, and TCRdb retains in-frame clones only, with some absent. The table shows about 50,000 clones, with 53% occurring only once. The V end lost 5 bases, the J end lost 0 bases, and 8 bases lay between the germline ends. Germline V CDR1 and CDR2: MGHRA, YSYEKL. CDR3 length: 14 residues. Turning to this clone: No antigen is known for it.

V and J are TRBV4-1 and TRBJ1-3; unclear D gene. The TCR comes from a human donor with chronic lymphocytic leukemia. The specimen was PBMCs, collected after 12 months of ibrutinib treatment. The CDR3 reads CASSVPGSGNTIYF. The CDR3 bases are TGCGCCAGCAGCGTCCCGGGCTCTGGAAACACCATATATTTT.